This T cell receptor beta chain comes out of a study of cytomegalovirus exposure and HLA in healthy donors. PCR involved 60 Vbeta and 13 Jbeta primers. The protocol was immunoSEQ multiplex PCR, while the TCRdb copy is restricted to in-frame clones and leaves out a portion. The repertoire holds approximately 74,000 clones, less than 80% seen once, with about 7.6% in the top ten. This clone appeared a few times. V shed 4 bases and J 4 bases; nucleotides not matched to a gene: 10. CDR3 size: 15 residues. Germline values: CDR1 SGHRS, CDR2 YFSETQ. Sample: PBMCs. The chain couples TRBV5-1 to TRBJ2-7; 8 bases are a match to TRBD2. This receptor was taken from a man in his sixties in good health and CMV-seropositive. CDR3 residues: CASSVKAGAGYEQYF. The CDR3 DNA follows: TGCGCCAGCAGCGTAAAAGCGGGAGCTGGTTACGAGCAGTACTTC.